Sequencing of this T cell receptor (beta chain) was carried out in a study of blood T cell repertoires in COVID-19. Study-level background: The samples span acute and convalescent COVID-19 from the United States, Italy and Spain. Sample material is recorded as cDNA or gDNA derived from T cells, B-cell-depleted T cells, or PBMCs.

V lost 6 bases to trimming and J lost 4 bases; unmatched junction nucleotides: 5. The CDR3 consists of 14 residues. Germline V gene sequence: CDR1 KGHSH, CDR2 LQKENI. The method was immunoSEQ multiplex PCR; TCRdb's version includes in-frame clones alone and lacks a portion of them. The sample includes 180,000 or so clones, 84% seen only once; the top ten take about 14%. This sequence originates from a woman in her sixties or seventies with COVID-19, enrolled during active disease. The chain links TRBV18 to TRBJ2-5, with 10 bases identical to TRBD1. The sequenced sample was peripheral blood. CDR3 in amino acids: CASSRDRGSETQYF. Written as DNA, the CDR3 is TGTGCCAGCTCGCGGGACAGGGGTTCAGAGACCCAGTACTTC.